The clone carrying this T cell receptor beta chain was seen ten or more times. The antigen remains unidentified. TCRdb called the PCR reads again in MiXCR, with one record for every CDR3 protein. Of just under 650,000 distinct CDR3 sequences listed, about 20% are singletons. Losses at the gene ends were 6 bases for V and 0 bases for J; bases not matched to a gene: 16. Germline V gene data show CDR1 as DFQATT and CDR2 as SNEGSKA (reference sequence). This CDR3 has 17 residues. These data come from a study of molecular identifiers for immune sequencing clone quantification. Study findings and constraints: Whereas clones above 20 RNA copies held under 1% of naive-cell molecules, they held over 97% of effector molecules.

Naive CD8 sequencing libraries were generated from 20,000 to 1,000,000 sorted cells, with 10%, 30% or 50% RNA as input. The chain links TRBV20-1 to TRBJ2-7; 8 bases align to TRBD2. This receptor was identified in a human donor in good health. Some libraries in this study had Jurkat cell RNA spiked in. Specimen: naive CD8+ T cells from blood, with Jurkat cell RNA spiked in. Described subset: FACS-sorted CD8+CD4-CCR7+CD45RA+ naive T cells. The CDR3: CSAPSPLTSGDSYEQYF. CDR3 sequence (DNA): TGCAGTGCCCCGAGTCCCCTCACTAGCGGCGACTCCTACGAGCAGTACTTC.